This paragraph covers one T cell receptor beta chain sequence. Its antigen is not yet known. No base-level quality is on record; no much larger clone is a single base apart. The collaborating institutions used their own protocols to collect whole blood in K2EDTA tubes. For TCRbeta analysis, collaborators shipped samples as frozen whole blood, isolated PBMCs, or DNA extracted from either of those sample types. TCRbeta CDR3 regions were amplified from genomic DNA using the immunoSEQ Assay, a bias-controlled multiplex PCR. The original methods were these. The number of nucleated cells in each sample was estimated from the amplification of reference gene primers within the assay. Sequence reads were collapsed and filtered to measure the absolute abundance of every unique TCRbeta CDR3 rearrangement. For each sample, productive Simpson clonality was calculated as the square root of Simpson's diversity index across productive rearrangements. Held by TCRdb, this immuneACCESS table contains in-frame sequences only and omits some clones. Under half of the omission traces to an unresolved V gene where checked; the cause of the rest is unknown. The V and J calls and the clone size are those of that table, but D and trimming were determined from the DNA. The sample records around 95,000 clones, about 90% of which are singletons. Around 5.4% of the sample comes from the top ten.

These data come from a study of blood T cell repertoires in COVID-19 (dated by TCRdb to the early 2020s). In terms of the full investigation: Samples covering the acute and convalescent phases of COVID-19 were provided by collaborators in the United States, Italy and Spain. The material from the prospective study consisted of cDNA or gDNA derived from T cells, B-cell-depleted T cells, or PBMCs. Subjects who had been exposed to COVID-19, were actively infected with it, or had recovered from it provided the deeply sampled blood TCRbeta repertoires that made up the dataset. The repertoires were made available in a free public database intended to serve as a resource for research on the immune response to SARS-CoV-2. The samples were drawn from the first 160 participants of the ongoing ImmuneRACE study and from more than 1,000 subjects provided by 6 global collaborators. Nearly every sample came with metadata listing a de-identified subject ID, COVID-19 status, age in years and sex. Where HLA class I and class II types were available, the types were taken from metadata supplied by the sample provider, not from assay-based typing. Paper-wide results and their limitations: How much clinical and demographic metadata was included differed by source and by participant, and the metadata was provided uncurated.

A distance of 12 bases separates the germline ends of V and J, which lose 6 bases and 1 base respectively. Inclusive of the bounding cysteine and phenylalanine, the CDR3 is 15 residues long. The only DNA kept is the CDR3, 45 bases in frame from the first base. CDR1 and CDR2, looked up from the germline V gene (reference sequence), are LNHDA and SQIVND. The rearrangement combines TRBV19 with TRBJ2-2; TRBD2 is a weak D gene call, 5 bases matching. The TCR sequence derives from a human donor in a cohort sampled during active COVID-19. Sequenced input: peripheral blood. The CDR3 region: CASRGRAGNTGELFF. The sequence in DNA is TGTGCCAGTAGAGGGAGAGCAGGGAACACCGGGGAGCTGTTTTTT.